This T cell receptor (beta chain) was sequenced during a study of tumor-infiltrating lymphocytes in primary liver carcinoma. Study-level points and caveats: Bulk unsorted sampling precluded comparing CD4+ and CD8+ repertoires.

Out of unsorted whole blood came the blood RNA, and germline DNA was extracted as well. Before any surgery took place, four milliliters of peripheral blood were collected. A constant-region primer primed TCR beta cDNA synthesis from around 500 ng of total RNA. Nested multiplex PCR, run for three rounds with slightly modified ARM-PCR, yielded TCR beta libraries. With TRBV1-TRBV30 forward primers and a C-beta reverse primer, the first two PCR rounds were run for roughly 9 cycles each. TCRdb called the multiplex PCR reads again in MiXCR, with one record for every CDR3 protein. The sample records 300,000 to 350,000 distinct CDR3 sequences, 45% to 70% being singletons. Remarks on this clonotype: Its antigen is not known.

The CDR3 sequence is 13 residues long. Trimming cost V 5 bases and J 4 bases, with 12 bases left between them. CDR1 is MDHEN, CDR2 SYDVKM, per germline. The sample consisted of peripheral blood. The receptor's source is a woman in her twenties or thirties with primary liver carcinoma and hepatitis B virus infection. This chain links TRBV28 with TRBJ2-7, with D tentatively TRBD1 (5 bases). The CDR3 coding sequence is TGTGCCAGCAGTGGTTGGGGCGCGTACGAGCAGTACTTC. This codes for CASSGWGAYEQYF.